This T cell receptor beta chain was profiled in a study of blood T cells in healthy people across ages. Using a J-beta primer mix together with a sample-barcoded 5' primer, a second PCR was run for roughly 6 to 12 cycles. In TCRdb, the 5' RACE reads were re-called with MiXCR into one record per CDR3 protein. The sample has about 1.4 million distinct CDR3 sequences, 59% seen once. The study drew donors from healthy Caucasian individuals in Russia aged roughly 6 to 95. Each donor's blood draw was around 9.2 milliliters of peripheral blood. Total RNA, at least 5.5 micrograms per sample, came from PBMCs. V dropped 7 bases and J dropped 2; count of bases not matched to a gene: 7. The germline gives CDR1 MNHEY, CDR2 SVGEGT. CDR3 size: 15 residues. As to this clonotype: The target antigen is unknown.

Study-wide results and caveats: CMV infection status of these donors was not known.

V is TRBV6-2 or TRBV6-3 and J is TRBJ2-7, with 11 bases lining up with TRBD2. The sample was blood. The clonotype originates from a man between 18 and 29 years old in good health. This CDR3 is CASIKTSGEPYEQYF. CDR3 nucleotide sequence: TGTGCCAGCATCAAGACTAGCGGGGAGCCCTACGAGCAGTACTTC.